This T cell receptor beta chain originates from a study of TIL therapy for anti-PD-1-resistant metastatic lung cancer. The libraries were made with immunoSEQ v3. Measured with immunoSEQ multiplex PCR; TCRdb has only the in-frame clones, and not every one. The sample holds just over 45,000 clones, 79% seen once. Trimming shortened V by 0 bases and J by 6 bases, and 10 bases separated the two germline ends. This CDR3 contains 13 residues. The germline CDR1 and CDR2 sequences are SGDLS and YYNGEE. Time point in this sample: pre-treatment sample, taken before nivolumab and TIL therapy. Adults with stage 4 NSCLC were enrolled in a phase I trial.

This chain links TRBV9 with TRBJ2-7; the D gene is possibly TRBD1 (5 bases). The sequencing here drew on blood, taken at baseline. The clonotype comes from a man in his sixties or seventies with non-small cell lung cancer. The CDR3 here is CASSVVHQGEQYF. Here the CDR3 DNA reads TGTGCCAGCAGCGTAGTCCATCAGGGCGAGCAGTACTTC.